This TCR beta chain was captured by sequencing in a study of OX40 agonist ivuxolimab in advanced cancers. Looking at the study overall: Aged roughly 20 to 79 with a mean of roughly 65 years, they were 82.7% male. Partial responses were observed in three patients, of whom one had hepatocellular carcinoma and two had cutaneous melanoma.

The assay was immunoSEQ multiplex PCR, and TCRdb's table has in-frame clones only and misses some. The sample lists 45,000 to 60,000 clones; over 80% were seen once. Worth noting for this clone: Its antigen is undetermined.

Overall study results and limits: At doses 0.1 to 3.0 mg/kg, CD4+ and CD8+ clones expanded.

V lost 4 bases to trimming and J lost 7 bases, with 19 bases between them. Germline assignment: CDR1 SEHNR and CDR2 FQNEAQ (reference sequence). This CDR3 is built from 15 residues. The chain recombines TRBV7-9 with TRBJ1-1; D might be TRBD1 (6 bases). The sequence was obtained from an adult with an advanced solid tumor such as melanoma, head and neck, liver or kidney cancer. This sample comprised CD4+ or CD8+ T cells sorted from blood, obtained in a trial of the OX40 agonist ivuxolimab. Here the CDR3 reads CASSSQTGRTLEAFF. CDR3 DNA sequence: TGTGCCAGCAGCTCCCAGACAGGCAGGACGCTTGAAGCTTTCTTT.